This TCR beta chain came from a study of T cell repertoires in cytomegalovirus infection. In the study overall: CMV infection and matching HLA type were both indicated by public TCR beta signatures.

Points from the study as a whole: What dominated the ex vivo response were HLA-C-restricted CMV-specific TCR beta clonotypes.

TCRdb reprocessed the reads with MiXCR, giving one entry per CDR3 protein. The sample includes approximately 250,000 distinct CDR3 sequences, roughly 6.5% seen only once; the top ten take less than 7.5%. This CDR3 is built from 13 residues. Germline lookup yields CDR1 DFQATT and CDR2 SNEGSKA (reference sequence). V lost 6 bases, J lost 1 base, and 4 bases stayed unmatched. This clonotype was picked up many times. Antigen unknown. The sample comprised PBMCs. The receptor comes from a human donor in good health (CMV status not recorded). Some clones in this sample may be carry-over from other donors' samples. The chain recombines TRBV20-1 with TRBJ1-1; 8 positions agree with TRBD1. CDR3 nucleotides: TGCAGTGCCGCCAGGGGGCAGAACACTGAAGCTTTCTTT. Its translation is CSAARGQNTEAFF.